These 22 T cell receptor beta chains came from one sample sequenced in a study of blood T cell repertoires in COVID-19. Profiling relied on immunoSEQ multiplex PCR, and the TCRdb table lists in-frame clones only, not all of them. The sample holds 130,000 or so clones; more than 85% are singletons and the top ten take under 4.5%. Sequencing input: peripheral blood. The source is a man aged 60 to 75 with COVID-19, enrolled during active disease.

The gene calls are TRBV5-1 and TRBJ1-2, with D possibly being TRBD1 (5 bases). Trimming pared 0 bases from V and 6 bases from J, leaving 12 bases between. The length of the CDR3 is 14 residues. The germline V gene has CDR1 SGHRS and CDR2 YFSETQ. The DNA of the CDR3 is TGCGCCAGCAGCTTGGCCGTCTCCAGGGATGGCTACACCTTC. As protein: CASSLAVSRDGYTF.

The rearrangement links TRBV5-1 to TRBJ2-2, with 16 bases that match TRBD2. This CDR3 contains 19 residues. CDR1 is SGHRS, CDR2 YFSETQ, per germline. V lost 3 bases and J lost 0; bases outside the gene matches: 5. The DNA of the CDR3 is TGCGCCAGCAGCTCTGGAGGGACTAGCGGGGGGGCGAACACCGGGGAGCTGTTTTTT. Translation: CASSSGGTSGGANTGELFF.

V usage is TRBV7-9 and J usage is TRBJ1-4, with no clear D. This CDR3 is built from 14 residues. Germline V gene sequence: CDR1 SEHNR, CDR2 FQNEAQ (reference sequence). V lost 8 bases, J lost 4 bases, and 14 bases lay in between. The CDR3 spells CASELGGINEKLFF. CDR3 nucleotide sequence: TGTGCCAGCGAGCTAGGAGGGATTAATGAAAAACTGTTTTTT.

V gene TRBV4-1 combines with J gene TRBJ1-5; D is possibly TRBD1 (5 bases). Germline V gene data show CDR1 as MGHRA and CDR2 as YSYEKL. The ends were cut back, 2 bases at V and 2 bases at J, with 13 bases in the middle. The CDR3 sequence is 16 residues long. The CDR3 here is CASSQRDSDGNQPQHF. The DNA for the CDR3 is TGCGCCAGCAGCCAACGCGACAGCGACGGCAATCAGCCCCAGCATTTT.

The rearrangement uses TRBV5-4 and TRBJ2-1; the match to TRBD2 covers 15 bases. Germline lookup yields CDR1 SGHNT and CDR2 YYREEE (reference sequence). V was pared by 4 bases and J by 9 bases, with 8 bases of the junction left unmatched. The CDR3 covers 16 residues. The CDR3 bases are TGTGCCAGCAGCCTGCAGGGACTAGCGGGGGGCGGTGAGCAGTTCTTC. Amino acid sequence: CASSLQGLAGGGEQFF.

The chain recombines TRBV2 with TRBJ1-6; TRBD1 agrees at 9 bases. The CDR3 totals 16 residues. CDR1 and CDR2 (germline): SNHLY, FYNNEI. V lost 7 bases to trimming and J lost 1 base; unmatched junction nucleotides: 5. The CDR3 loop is CASNPQGASYNSPLHF. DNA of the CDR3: TGTGCCAGCAATCCACAGGGGGCATCCTATAATTCACCCCTCCACTTT.

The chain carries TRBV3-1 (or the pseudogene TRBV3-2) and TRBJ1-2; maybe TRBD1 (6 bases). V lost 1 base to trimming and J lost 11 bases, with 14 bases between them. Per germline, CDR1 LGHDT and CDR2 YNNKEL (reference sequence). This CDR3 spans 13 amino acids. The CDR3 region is CASSQGGLLSYTF. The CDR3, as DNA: TGTGCCAGCAGCCAAGGGGGGCTCCTTTCTTACACCTTC.

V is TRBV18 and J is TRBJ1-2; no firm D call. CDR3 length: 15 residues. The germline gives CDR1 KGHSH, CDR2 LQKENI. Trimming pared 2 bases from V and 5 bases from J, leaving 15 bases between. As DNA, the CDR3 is TGTGCCAGCTCACCAGGGCAGAATGTTCAGTATGGCTACACCTTC. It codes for CASSPGQNVQYGYTF.

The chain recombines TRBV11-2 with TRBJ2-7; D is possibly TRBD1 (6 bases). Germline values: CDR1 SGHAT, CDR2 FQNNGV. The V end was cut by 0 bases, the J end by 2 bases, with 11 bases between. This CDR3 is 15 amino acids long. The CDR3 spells CASSLEGTGPYEQYF. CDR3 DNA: TGTGCCAGCAGCTTAGAGGGTACAGGGCCCTACGAGCAGTACTTC. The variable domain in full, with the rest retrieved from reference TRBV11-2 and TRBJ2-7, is EAGVAQSPRYKIIEKRQSVAFWCNPISGHATLYWYQQILGQGPKLLIQFQNNGVVDDSQLPKDRFSAERLKGVDSTLKIQPAKLEDSAVYLCASSLEGTGPYEQYFGPGTRLTVT.

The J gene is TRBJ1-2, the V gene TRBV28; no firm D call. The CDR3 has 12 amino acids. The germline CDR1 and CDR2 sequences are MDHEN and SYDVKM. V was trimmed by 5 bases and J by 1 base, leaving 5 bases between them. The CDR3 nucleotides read TGTGCCAGCAGTCAACATAACTATGGCTACACCTTC. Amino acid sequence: CASSQHNYGYTF.

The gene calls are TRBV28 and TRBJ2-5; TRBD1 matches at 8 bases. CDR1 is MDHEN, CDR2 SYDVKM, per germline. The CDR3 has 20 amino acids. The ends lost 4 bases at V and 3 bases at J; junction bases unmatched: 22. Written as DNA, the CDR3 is TGTGCCAGCAGTTCGCTTAAACCAGGGGGCTCATGGACGGCCGAAGAGACCCAGTACTTC. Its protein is CASSSLKPGGSWTAEETQYF.

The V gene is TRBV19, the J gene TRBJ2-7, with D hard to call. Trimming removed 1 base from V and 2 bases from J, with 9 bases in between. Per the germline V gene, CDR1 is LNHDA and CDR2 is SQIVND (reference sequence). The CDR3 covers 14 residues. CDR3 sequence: CASSIGPQTYEQYF. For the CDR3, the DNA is TGTGCCAGTAGTATAGGGCCACAAACCTACGAGCAGTACTTC.

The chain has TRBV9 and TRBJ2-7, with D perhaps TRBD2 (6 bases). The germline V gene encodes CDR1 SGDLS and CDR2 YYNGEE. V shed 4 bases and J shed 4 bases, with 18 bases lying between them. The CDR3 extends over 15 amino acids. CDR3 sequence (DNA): TGTGCCAGCAGCCTTACCGGGGACTTAGAATACGAGCAGTACTTC. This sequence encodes CASSLTGDLEYEQYF.

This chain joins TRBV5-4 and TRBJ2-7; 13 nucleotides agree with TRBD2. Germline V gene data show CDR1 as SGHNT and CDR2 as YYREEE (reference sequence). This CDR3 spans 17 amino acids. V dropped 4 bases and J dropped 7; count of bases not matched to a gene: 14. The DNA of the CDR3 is TGTGCCAGCAGCACGGGACTAGCGGGGCAAGGGAAGGGGGAGCAGTACTTC. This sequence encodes CASSTGLAGQGKGEQYF.

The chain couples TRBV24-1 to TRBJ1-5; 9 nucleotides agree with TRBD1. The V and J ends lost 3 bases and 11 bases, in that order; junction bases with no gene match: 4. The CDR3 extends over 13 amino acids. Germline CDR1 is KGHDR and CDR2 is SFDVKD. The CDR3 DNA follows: TGTGCCACCAGTGATGGACAGGGGAGGGCCCAGCATTTT. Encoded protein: CATSDGQGRAQHF.

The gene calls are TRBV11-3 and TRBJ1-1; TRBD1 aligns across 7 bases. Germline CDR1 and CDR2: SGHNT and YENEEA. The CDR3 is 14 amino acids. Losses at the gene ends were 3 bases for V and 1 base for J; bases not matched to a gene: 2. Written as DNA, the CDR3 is TGTGCCAGCAGCTTCGGGACAGCGAACACTGAAGCTTTCTTT. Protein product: CASSFGTANTEAFF.

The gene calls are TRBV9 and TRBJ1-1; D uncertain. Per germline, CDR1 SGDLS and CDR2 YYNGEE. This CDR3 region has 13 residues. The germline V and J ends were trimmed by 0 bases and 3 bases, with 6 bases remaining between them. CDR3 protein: CASSVARDTEAFF. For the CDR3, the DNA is TGTGCCAGCAGCGTAGCCCGGGACACTGAAGCTTTCTTT.

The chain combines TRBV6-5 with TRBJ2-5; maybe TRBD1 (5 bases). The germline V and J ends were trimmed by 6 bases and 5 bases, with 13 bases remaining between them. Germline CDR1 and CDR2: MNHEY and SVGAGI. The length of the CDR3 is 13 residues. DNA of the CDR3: TGTGCCAGCAGACCACAGGTTGGGGAGACCCAGTACTTC. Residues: CASRPQVGETQYF.

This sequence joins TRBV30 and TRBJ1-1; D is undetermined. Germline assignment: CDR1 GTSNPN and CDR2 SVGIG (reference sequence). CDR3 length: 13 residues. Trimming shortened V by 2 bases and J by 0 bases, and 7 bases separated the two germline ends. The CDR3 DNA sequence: TGTGCCTGGAGTAATGGAGTGAACACTGAAGCTTTCTTT. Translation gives CAWSNGVNTEAFF.

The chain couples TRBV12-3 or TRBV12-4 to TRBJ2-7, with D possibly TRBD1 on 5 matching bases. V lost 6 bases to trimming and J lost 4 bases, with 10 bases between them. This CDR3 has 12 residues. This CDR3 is CASRLQGYEQYF. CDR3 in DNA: TGTGCCAGCAGGCTTCAGGGATACGAGCAGTACTTC.

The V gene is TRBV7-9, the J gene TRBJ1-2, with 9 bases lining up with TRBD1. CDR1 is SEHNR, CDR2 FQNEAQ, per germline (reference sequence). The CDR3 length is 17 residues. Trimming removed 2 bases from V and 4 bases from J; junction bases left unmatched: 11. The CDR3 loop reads CASSLWTGEVRVYGYTF. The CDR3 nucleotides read TGTGCCAGCAGCTTATGGACAGGGGAGGTCAGGGTCTATGGCTACACCTTC.

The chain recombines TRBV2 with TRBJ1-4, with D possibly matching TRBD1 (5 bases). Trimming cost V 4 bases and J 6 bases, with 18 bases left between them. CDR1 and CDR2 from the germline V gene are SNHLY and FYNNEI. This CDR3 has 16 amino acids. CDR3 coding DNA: TGTGCCAGCAGTGTTGGATTGAGTGGGGGGGATGAAAAACTGTTTTTT. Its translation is CASSVGLSGGDEKLFF.